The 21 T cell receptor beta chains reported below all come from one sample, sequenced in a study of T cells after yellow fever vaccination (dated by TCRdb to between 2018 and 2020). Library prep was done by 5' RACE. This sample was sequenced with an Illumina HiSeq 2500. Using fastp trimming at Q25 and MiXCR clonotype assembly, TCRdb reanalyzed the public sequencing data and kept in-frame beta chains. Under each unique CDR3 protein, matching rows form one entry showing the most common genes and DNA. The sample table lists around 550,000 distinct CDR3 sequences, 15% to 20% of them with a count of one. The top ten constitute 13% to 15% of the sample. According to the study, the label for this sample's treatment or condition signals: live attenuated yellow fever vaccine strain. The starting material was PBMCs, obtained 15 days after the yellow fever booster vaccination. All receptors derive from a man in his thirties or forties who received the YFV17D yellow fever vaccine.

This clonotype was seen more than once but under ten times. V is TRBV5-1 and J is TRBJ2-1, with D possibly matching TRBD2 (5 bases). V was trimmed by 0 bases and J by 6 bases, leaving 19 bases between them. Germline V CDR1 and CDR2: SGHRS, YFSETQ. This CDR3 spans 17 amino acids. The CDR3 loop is CASSLVSYGLARNEQFF. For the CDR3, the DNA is TGCGCCAGCAGCTTGGTGTCATATGGGCTAGCCCGCAATGAGCAGTTCTTC.

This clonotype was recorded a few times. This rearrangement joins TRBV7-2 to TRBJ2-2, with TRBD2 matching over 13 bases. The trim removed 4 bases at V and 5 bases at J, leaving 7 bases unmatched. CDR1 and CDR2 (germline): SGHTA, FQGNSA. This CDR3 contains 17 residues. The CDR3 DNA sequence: TGTGCCAGCAGCTCACTAGCGGGAGGGGGAGGGACCGGGGAGCTGTTTTTT. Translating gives CASSSLAGGGGTGELFF.

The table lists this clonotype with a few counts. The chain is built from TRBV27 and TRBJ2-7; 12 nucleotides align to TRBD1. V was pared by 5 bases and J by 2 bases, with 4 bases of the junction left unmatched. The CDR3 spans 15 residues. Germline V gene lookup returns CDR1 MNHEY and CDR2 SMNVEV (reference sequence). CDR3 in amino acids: CASSPGTGGPYEQYF. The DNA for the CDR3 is TGTGCCAGCAGTCCTGGGACAGGGGGCCCCTACGAGCAGTACTTC.

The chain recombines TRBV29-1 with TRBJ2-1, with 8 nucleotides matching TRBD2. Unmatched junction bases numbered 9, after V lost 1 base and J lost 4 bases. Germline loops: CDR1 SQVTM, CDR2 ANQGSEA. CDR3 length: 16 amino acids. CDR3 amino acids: CSVEGLAGYPYNEQFF. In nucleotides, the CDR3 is TGCAGCGTTGAAGGGCTAGCGGGTTACCCTTACAATGAGCAGTTCTTC.

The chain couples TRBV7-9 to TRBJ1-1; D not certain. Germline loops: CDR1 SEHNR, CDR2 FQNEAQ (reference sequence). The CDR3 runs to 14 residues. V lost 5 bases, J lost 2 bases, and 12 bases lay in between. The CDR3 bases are TGTGCCAGCAGCCCCAGGATTTTAAACACTGAAGCTTTCTTT. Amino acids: CASSPRILNTEAFF.

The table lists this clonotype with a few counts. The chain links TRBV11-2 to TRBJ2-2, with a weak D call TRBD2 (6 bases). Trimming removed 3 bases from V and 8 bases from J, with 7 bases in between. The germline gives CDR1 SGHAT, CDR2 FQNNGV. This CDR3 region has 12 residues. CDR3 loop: CASSFLAGELFF. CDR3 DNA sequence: TGTGCCAGCAGCTTTCTAGCGGGGGAGCTGTTTTTT.

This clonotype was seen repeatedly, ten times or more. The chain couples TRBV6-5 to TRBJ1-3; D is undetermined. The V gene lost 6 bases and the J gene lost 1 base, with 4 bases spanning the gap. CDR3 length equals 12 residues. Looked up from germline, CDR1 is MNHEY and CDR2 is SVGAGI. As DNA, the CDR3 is TGTGCCAGCAGGGGTTCTGGAAACACCATATATTTT. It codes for CASRGSGNTIYF.

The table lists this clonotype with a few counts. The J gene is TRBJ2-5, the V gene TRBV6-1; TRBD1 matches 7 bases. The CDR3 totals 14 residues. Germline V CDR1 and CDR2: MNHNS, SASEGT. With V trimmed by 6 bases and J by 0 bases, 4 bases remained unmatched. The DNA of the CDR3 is TGTGCCAGCAGAGGGACAGCATACCAAGAGACCCAGTACTTC. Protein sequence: CASRGTAYQETQYF.

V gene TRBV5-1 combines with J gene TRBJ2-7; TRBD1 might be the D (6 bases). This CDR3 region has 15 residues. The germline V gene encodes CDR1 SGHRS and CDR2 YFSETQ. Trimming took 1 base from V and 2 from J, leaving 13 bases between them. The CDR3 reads CASSLTGRTTYEQYF. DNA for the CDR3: TGCGCCAGCAGCTTGACAGGGCGAACAACCTACGAGCAGTACTTC.

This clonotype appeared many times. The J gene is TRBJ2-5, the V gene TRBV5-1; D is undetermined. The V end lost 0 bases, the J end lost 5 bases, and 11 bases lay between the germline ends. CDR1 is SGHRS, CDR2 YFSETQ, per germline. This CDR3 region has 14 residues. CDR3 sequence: CASSLAISWETQYF. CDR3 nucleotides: TGCGCCAGCAGCTTGGCGATCAGCTGGGAGACCCAGTACTTC.

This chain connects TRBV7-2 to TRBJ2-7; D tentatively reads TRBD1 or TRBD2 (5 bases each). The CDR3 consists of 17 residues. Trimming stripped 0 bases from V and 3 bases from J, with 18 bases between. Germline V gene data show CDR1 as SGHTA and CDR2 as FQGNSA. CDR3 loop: CASSLAPSRGADYEQYF. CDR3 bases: TGTGCCAGCAGCTTAGCACCAAGTAGAGGGGCTGACTACGAGCAGTACTTC.

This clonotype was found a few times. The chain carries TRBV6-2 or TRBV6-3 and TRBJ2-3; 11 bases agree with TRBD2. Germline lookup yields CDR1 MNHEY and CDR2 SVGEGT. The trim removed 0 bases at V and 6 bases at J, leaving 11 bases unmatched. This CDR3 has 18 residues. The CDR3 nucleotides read TGTGCCAGCAGTTACTCGAAGACTAGCGGGATCGTATCGGATACGCAGTATTTT. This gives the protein CASSYSKTSGIVSDTQYF.

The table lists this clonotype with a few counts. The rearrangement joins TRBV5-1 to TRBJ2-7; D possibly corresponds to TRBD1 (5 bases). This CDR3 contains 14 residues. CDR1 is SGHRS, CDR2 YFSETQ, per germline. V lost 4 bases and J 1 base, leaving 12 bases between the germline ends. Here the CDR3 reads CASSLLDNSYEQYF. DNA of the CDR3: TGCGCCAGCAGCCTACTGGACAATTCCTACGAGCAGTACTTC.

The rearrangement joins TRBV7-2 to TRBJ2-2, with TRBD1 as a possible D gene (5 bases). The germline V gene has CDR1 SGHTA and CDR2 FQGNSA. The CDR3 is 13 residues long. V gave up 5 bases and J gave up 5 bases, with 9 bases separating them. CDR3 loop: CASSKRQTGELFF. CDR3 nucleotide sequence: TGTGCCAGCAGCAAAAGACAGACCGGGGAGCTGTTTTTT.

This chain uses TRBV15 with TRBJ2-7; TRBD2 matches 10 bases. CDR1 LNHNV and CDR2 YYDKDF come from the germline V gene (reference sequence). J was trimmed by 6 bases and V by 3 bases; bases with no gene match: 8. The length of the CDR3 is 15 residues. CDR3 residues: CATSRVTSGPSEQYF. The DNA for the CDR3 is TGTGCCACCAGCAGGGTGACTAGCGGGCCCTCCGAGCAGTACTTC.

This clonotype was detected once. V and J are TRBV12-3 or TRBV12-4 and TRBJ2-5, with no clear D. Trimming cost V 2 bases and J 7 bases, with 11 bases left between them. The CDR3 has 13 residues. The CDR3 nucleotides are TGTGCCAGCAGTTTATTAGTCGACCGGACCCAGTACTTC. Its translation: CASSLLVDRTQYF.

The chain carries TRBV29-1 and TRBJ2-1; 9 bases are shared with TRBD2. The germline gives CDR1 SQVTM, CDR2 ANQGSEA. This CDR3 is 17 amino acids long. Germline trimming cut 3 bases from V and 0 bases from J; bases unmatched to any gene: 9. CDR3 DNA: TGCAGCGTTGACCTAGCGGGATACTCCCTCTCCTACAATGAGCAGTTCTTC. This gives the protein CSVDLAGYSLSYNEQFF.

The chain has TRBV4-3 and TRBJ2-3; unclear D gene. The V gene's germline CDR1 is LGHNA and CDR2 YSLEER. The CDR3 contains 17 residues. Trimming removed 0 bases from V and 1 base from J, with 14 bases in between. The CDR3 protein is CASSQDRALEGTDTQYF. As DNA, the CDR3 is TGCGCCAGCAGCCAAGATAGGGCCCTTGAGGGCACAGATACGCAGTATTTT.

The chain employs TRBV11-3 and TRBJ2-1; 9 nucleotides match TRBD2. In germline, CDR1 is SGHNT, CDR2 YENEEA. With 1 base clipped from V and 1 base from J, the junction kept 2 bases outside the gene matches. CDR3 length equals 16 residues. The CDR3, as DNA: TGTGCCAGCAGCTTAGGCGGGGGGGTATCCTACAATGAGCAGTTCTTC. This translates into CASSLGGGVSYNEQFF.

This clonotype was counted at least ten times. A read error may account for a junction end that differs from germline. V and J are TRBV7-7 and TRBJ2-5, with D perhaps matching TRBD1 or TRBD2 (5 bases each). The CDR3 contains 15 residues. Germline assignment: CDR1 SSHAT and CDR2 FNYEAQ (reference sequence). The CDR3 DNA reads TGTGCTAGCAGCCCCACCGTGGGGGAGTCAGAGACCCAGTACTTC. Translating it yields CASSPTVGESETQYF.

The CDR3 DNA is TGTGCCAGCAGCTTGTTATGGGACCAAGCTTTCTTT. Protein sequence: CASSLLWDQAFF. The chain joins TRBV5-4 to TRBJ1-1, with D perhaps TRBD1 (5 bases). V shed 1 base and J shed 9 bases, with 10 bases lying between them. Germline CDR1 reads SGHNT; CDR2 reads YYREEE (reference sequence). The length of the CDR3 is 12 residues. Looking up the rest from reference TRBV5-4 and TRBJ1-1 gives the full variable domain: ETGVTQSPTHLIKTRGQQVTLRCSSQSGHNTVSWYQQALGQGPQFIFQYYREEENGRGNFPPRFSGLQFPNYSSELNVNALELDDSALYLCASSLLWDQAFFGQGTRLTVV.